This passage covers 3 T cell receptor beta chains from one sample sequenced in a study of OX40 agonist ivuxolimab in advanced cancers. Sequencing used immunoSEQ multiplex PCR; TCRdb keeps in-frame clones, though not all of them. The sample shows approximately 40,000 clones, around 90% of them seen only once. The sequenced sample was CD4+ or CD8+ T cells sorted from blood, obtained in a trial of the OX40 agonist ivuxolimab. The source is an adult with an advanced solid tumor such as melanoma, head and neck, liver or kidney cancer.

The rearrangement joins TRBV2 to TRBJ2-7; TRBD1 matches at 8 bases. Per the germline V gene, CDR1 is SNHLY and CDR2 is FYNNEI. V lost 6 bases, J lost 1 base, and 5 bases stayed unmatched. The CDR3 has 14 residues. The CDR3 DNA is TGTGCCAGCAGGGACAGGGAAACTTCCTACGAGCAGTACTTC. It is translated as CASRDRETSYEQYF.

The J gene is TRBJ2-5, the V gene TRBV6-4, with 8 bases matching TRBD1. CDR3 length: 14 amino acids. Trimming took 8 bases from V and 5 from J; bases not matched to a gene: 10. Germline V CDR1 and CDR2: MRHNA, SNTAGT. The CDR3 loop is CASGYPGGGETQYF. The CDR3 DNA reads TGTGCCAGCGGTTACCCAGGGGGCGGGGAGACCCAGTACTTC.

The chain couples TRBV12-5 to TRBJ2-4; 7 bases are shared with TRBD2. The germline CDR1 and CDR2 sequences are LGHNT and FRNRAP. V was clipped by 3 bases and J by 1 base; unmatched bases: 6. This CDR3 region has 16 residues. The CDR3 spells CASGFKVSGAKNIQYF. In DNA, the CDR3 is TGTGCTAGTGGTTTCAAGGTTAGCGGGGCCAAAAACATTCAGTACTTC.